These 5 T cell receptor beta chains were all obtained from the same sample, sequenced in a study of blood T cell repertoires in COVID-19. Profiling relied on immunoSEQ multiplex PCR, and the TCRdb table lists in-frame clones only, not all of them. The table has about 170,000 clones, roughly 79% seen once. Input material: peripheral blood. The receptors come from a woman aged 80 or over with acute or convalescent COVID-19.

This chain connects TRBV6-6 to TRBJ1-2; TRBD1 matches at 8 bases. The CDR3 is 16 residues long. V lost 0 bases to trimming and J lost 5 bases; unmatched junction nucleotides: 8. Germline V lookup: CDR1 MNHNY, CDR2 SVGAGI (reference sequence). The CDR3 is CASSYSDRDFGYGYTF. The CDR3 region has the DNA TGTGCCAGCAGTTACTCGGACAGGGACTTCGGGTATGGCTACACCTTC.

The CDR3 spells CASSPAGGNSPLHF. The CDR3 nucleotides are TGTGCCAGCTCACCGGCAGGTGGGAATTCACCCCTCCACTTT. This rearrangement joins TRBV18 to TRBJ1-6; D unresolved. Germline CDR1 and CDR2: KGHSH and LQKENI. Trimming cost V 3 bases and J 7 bases, with 10 bases left between them. This CDR3 is built from 14 residues.

Only a few counts were recorded for this clone. The gene calls are TRBV10-3 and TRBJ2-2; perhaps TRBD1 as D (6 bases). Germline assignment: CDR1 ENHRY and CDR2 SYGVKD. There are 14 residues in the CDR3. V was clipped by 10 bases and J by 1 base, with 13 bases between them. The CDR3: CATCPGENTGELFF. As DNA, the CDR3 is TGTGCCACCTGCCCAGGGGAGAACACCGGGGAGCTGTTTTTT.

With respect to this clone: Other nucleotide sequences in the sample specify the same CDR3. V usage is TRBV5-1 and J usage is TRBJ1-4; possible D gene TRBD1, 6 bases. Germline CDR1 SGHRS, CDR2 YFSETQ. The CDR3 covers 13 residues. The germline V and J ends were trimmed by 2 bases and 5 bases, with 7 bases remaining between them. The CDR3 region has the DNA TGCGCCAGCAGCTTAGACAGGAATGAAAAACTGTTTTTT. Its protein product is CASSLDRNEKLFF.

The chain uses TRBV5-3 and TRBJ2-5, with a tentative D call TRBD2 (6 bases). TRBV5-3 is annotated as an ORF whose role is uncertain. Trimming removed 4 bases from V and 1 base from J, with 11 bases in between. The CDR3 spans 14 residues. CDR3 sequence reads: CARSPLGGQETQYF. The CDR3 bases are TGTGCCAGAAGCCCCCTGGGGGGCCAAGAGACCCAGTACTTC.